The entry below describes one TCR beta chain. What it binds is not known. This sample was included in a study of cytomegalovirus exposure and HLA in healthy donors. It was with 60 Vbeta and 13 Jbeta primers that the PCR ran. Sequenced by immunoSEQ multiplex PCR; TCRdb stores in-frame clones only, minus some. This table has 150,000 to 200,000 clones, approximately 70% appearing once. Regarding the study as a whole: Productive status was seen about 87% or about 30% of the time for most TCR beta V segments in an earlier analysis.

Germline V gene sequence: CDR1 MNHEY, CDR2 SMNVEV (reference sequence). The ends were cut back, 5 bases at V and 2 bases at J, with 12 bases in the middle. CDR3 length equals 14 residues. This TCR came from a man in his forties in good health and CMV-seropositive. The chain couples TRBV27 to TRBJ1-1; D might be TRBD1 (6 bases). Sequencing used PBMCs. CDR3 DNA: TGTGCCAGCAGTACAGGACAGCTTAACACTGAAGCTTTCTTT. It encodes CASSTGQLNTEAFF.